The 26 T cell receptor beta chains given below trace back to one sample, sequenced in a study of T-cell reconstitution after alpha-beta-depleted transplantation in children. Unique molecular identifiers featured in how the TCRbeta library was prepared. TCRdb called the PCR reads again in MiXCR, with one record for every CDR3 protein. The sample lists 700,000 or so distinct CDR3 sequences; around 13% were seen once. The sequencing here drew on PBMCs, taken before TCRalphabeta/CD19-depleted stem cell transplant. Receptors originate from a girl aged 2-15 years with congenital amegakaryocytic thrombocytopenia, due to receive a stem cell transplant.

This clonotype was counted a few times. The V gene is TRBV30, the J gene TRBJ2-3; D is unclear. This CDR3 is 14 amino acids long. CDR1 is GTSNPN and CDR2 is SVGIG in the germline V gene (reference sequence). The V end was cut by 1 base, the J end by 3 bases, with 11 bases between. The CDR3 DNA is TGTGCCTGGAGTGGCGAGTCCGGGACAGATACGCAGTATTTT. This gives the protein CAWSGESGTDTQYF.

V gene TRBV27 combines with J gene TRBJ1-5; the D is unclear. V was cut by 7 bases and J by 2 bases, with 24 bases left in between. CDR1 is MNHEY, CDR2 SMNVEV, per germline (reference sequence). This CDR3 contains 18 residues. The DNA of the CDR3 is TGTGCCAGCACTCCCCTCGGGCCCCTATTAGGAGGCAATCAGCCCCAGCATTTT. Its translation is CASTPLGPLLGGNQPQHF.

This clonotype has ten or more counts. This chain joins TRBV10-3 and TRBJ2-2; TRBD1 matches 7 bases. V was clipped by 9 bases and J by 3 bases; unmatched bases: 1. CDR3 length equals 12 residues. Germline V CDR1 and CDR2: ENHRY, SYGVKD. The CDR3 DNA sequence: TGTGCCATGGGGACAGACACCGGGGAGCTGTTTTTT. It specifies CAMGTDTGELFF.

This clonotype was observed many times. This chain links TRBV29-1 with TRBJ2-7; D not certain. V lost 8 bases to trimming and J lost 5 bases, with 16 bases between them. The CDR3 has 12 residues. Germline V gene sequence: CDR1 SQVTM, CDR2 ANQGSEA. For the CDR3, the DNA is TGCAGCCCTCTGGTACGCTACCACGAGCAGTACTTC. It encodes CSPLVRYHEQYF.

This sequence joins TRBV5-8 and TRBJ1-5; D is unresolved. V was shortened by 4 bases and J by 9 bases, with 11 bases between the two germline ends. Germline V CDR1 and CDR2: SGHTS, YDEGEE. CDR3 length equals 12 residues. In nucleotides, the CDR3 is TGTGCCAGCAGCCCCCCGTTTCGGCCCCAGCATTTT. Translated: CASSPPFRPQHF.

About this clonotype: A much larger clone differs by one base, so this may be a read error. This rearrangement joins TRBV5-1 to TRBJ2-2; 7 bases line up with TRBD1. This CDR3 is built from 13 residues. Germline CDR1 is SGHRS and CDR2 is YFSETQ. V lost 2 bases, J lost 7 bases, and 2 bases stayed unmatched. CDR3 sequence reads: CASSFTGVGELFF. The CDR3 DNA follows: TGCGCCAGCAGCTTCACAGGGGTCGGGGAGCTGTTTTTT.

This clonotype appeared a few times. The chain recombines TRBV9 with TRBJ2-1, with 8 nucleotides matching TRBD2. CDR1 and CDR2 (germline): SGDLS, YYNGEE. The CDR3 has 16 amino acids. Trimming cost V 4 bases and J 7 bases; bases outside gene matches: 13. The DNA for the CDR3 is TGTGCCAGCAGCACCGATCTAGCGGGTCACGGGAATGAGCAGTTCTTC. Its translation is CASSTDLAGHGNEQFF.

This clonotype was observed many times. This chain links TRBV12-3 or TRBV12-4 with TRBJ1-4; weak D call: TRBD1 (6 bases). This CDR3 region has 14 residues. The V end was cut by 6 bases, the J end by 5 bases, with 13 bases between. CDR3 in DNA: TGTGCCAGCAGAATGACAGGCAAGAATGAAAAACTGTTTTTT. Translated: CASRMTGKNEKLFF.

This clonotype was observed at least ten times. The rearrangement joins TRBV20-1 to TRBJ2-1, with 8 bases that match TRBD2. CDR3 size: 17 residues. With 5 bases clipped from V and 5 bases from J, the junction kept 17 bases outside the gene matches. Germline CDR1 and CDR2: DFQATT and SNEGSKA (reference sequence). CDR3 amino acids: CSARNPFTSGINNEQFF. CDR3 nucleotides: TGCAGTGCTCGAAACCCATTTACTAGCGGTATCAACAATGAGCAGTTCTTC.

This clonotype was seen ten or more times. The chain employs TRBV5-1 and TRBJ2-7; 11 nucleotides align to TRBD2. V shed 4 bases, J shed 3 bases, and the junction held 3 bases outside the gene matches. Germline CDR1 is SGHRS and CDR2 is YFSETQ. CDR3 length: 14 amino acids. The CDR3 DNA is TGCGCCAGCAGCGTTAGCGGGAGGGACTACGAGCAGTACTTC. This sequence encodes CASSVSGRDYEQYF. The variable domain in full, with the rest retrieved from reference TRBV5-1 and TRBJ2-7, is KAGVTQTPRYLIKTRGQQVTLSCSPISGHRSVSWYQQTPGQGLQFLFEYFSETQRNKGNFPGRFSGRQFSNSRSEMNVSTLELGDSALYLCASSVSGRDYEQYFGPGTRLTVT.

This clonotype was recorded at least ten times. V is TRBV6-5 and J is TRBJ2-1, with 8 bases lining up with TRBD1. The CDR3 extends over 17 amino acids. The germline CDR1 and CDR2 sequences are MNHEY and SVGAGI. After removal of 6 bases from V and 3 bases from J, the junction contained 13 bases not matched to a gene. CDR3 in amino acids: CASRLHVAGGVYNEQFF. CDR3 nucleotide sequence: TGTGCCAGCAGATTACACGTGGCAGGGGGCGTCTACAATGAGCAGTTCTTC.

This clonotype appeared a few times. The chain employs TRBV5-1 and TRBJ1-1; D remains unclear. The CDR3 is 14 amino acids. CDR1 is SGHRS and CDR2 is YFSETQ in the germline V gene. V was shortened by 4 bases and J by 5 bases, with 15 bases between the two germline ends. CDR3 region: CASSATSGSTEAFF. The CDR3 bases are TGCGCCAGCAGCGCAACATCAGGTTCAACTGAAGCTTTCTTT.

This chain links TRBV7-7 with TRBJ1-1; D is ambiguous. The CDR3 totals 13 residues. V lost 2 bases, J lost 1 base, and 5 bases lay in between. Germline CDR1 is SSHAT and CDR2 is FNYEAQ (reference sequence). The CDR3: CASSLLTNTEAFF. The CDR3 DNA sequence: TGTGCCAGCAGCTTACTTACGAACACTGAAGCTTTCTTT. Full variable domain (missing parts from reference TRBV7-7 and TRBJ1-1): GAGVSQSPRYKVTKRGQDVTLRCDPISSHATLYWYQQALGQGPEFLTYFNYEAQPDKSGLPSDRFSAERPEGSISTLTIQRTEQRDSAMYRCASSLLTNTEAFFGQGTRLTVV.

There are many counts of this clonotype. The chain carries TRBV3-1 and TRBJ1-5; D remains ambiguous. CDR1 and CDR2 from the germline V gene are LGHDT and YNNKEL (reference sequence). V was pared by 3 bases and J by 6 bases, with 15 bases between. The length of the CDR3 is 15 residues. CDR3 in amino acids: CASSQSPEFPQPQHF. As DNA, the CDR3 is TGTGCCAGCAGCCAGAGCCCGGAATTCCCTCAGCCCCAGCATTTT.

As for this clonotype: A read error is possible here, since a much larger clone lies one base away. V gene TRBV3-1 combines with J gene TRBJ2-1; a possible D gene is TRBD1 (5 bases). This CDR3 region has 18 residues. Looked up from germline, CDR1 is LGHDT and CDR2 is YNNKEL (reference sequence). V was pared by 8 bases and J by 1 base, with 24 bases between. Written as DNA, the CDR3 is TGTGCCAGCTGTCCCTTCTCAGGGCCCCTCCCTTCCTACAATGAGCAGTTCTTC. Protein: CASCPFSGPLPSYNEQFF.

In this sample, this clonotype turned up a few times. This CDR3 reads CASRTQGAYGYTF. For the CDR3, the DNA is TGTGCCAGCAGGACACAGGGGGCTTATGGCTACACCTTC. The chain combines TRBV6-1 with TRBJ1-2; 9 bases line up with TRBD1. Germline trimming cut 6 bases from V and 5 bases from J; bases unmatched to any gene: 4. Germline V gene data show CDR1 as MNHNS and CDR2 as SASEGT. This CDR3 spans 13 amino acids.

This clonotype was observed at least ten times. CDR3 protein: CASSETPSHEQFF. The CDR3 DNA follows: TGTGCCAGCAGTGAGACCCCCTCCCATGAGCAGTTCTTC. The rearrangement uses TRBV6-1 and TRBJ2-1; unclear D gene. The V and J ends lost 3 bases and 8 bases respectively, with 11 bases between them. This CDR3 region has 13 residues. Germline CDR1 reads MNHNS; CDR2 reads SASEGT.

This clonotype occurred a few times. The rearrangement joins TRBV21-1 to TRBJ2-1; the listed D gene, TRBD2, was not tested against the DNA. TRBV21-1 is a recognized pseudogene. The CDR3 has 16 residues. The CDR3 here is CASSKVGDYKDNEQFF. The CDR3 DNA reads TGTGCCAGCAGCAAAGTGGGTGACTATAAGGACAATGAGCAGTTCTTC.

This clonotype was detected a few times. The rearrangement uses TRBV5-5 and TRBJ2-1; D unresolved. The CDR3 length is 13 residues. The V end was cut by 7 bases, the J end by 0 bases, with 8 bases between. The germline CDR1 and CDR2 sequences are SGHKS and YYEKEE (reference sequence). The CDR3, as DNA: TGTGCCAGCTACCCCAGCTCCTACAATGAGCAGTTCTTC. It specifies CASYPSSYNEQFF. Drawing the rest from reference TRBV5-5 and TRBJ2-1, the complete variable domain is DAGVTQSPTHLIKTRGQQVTLRCSPISGHKSVSWYQQVLGQGPQFIFQYYEKEERGRGNFPDRFSARQFPNYSSELNVNALLLGDSALYLCASYPSSYNEQFFGPGTRLTVL.

The chain carries TRBV5-1 and TRBJ1-3; a weak D match, TRBD1 (6 bases). V lost 4 bases and J 0 bases, leaving 14 bases between the germline ends. In germline, CDR1 is SGHRS, CDR2 YFSETQ. The CDR3 contains 16 residues. The CDR3 DNA reads TGCGCCAGCAGCCGAGGCACAGGGTCCTCTGGAAACACCATATATTTT. Protein: CASSRGTGSSGNTIYF.

This clonotype was detected ten times or more. The chain has TRBV5-1 and TRBJ2-2; D gene uncertain. Trimming pared 4 bases from V and 4 bases from J, leaving 8 bases between. The CDR3 is 13 residues long. The germline gives CDR1 SGHRS, CDR2 YFSETQ. Written as DNA, the CDR3 is TGCGCCAGCAGCATCGCTATCACCGGGGAGCTGTTTTTT. Protein sequence: CASSIAITGELFF.

This clonotype was seen many times. The chain links TRBV11-2 to TRBJ2-7; D unclear. Trimming took 0 bases from V and 0 from J, leaving 6 bases between them. CDR3 size: 14 residues. Germline CDR1 and CDR2: SGHAT and FQNNGV. The CDR3 sequence is CASSLEWDSYEQYF. The CDR3 bases are TGTGCCAGCAGCTTAGAGTGGGACTCCTACGAGCAGTACTTC.

This clonotype was detected ten times or more. The rearrangement joins TRBV20-1 to TRBJ1-3, with D unresolved. From germline, CDR1 is DFQATT and CDR2 SNEGSKA (reference sequence). V dropped 0 bases and J dropped 0 bases, with 9 bases sitting between them. The CDR3 has 15 residues. CDR3 sequence: CSAREEIRSGNTIYF. Written as DNA, the CDR3 is TGCAGTGCTAGAGAAGAAATTCGCTCTGGAAACACCATATATTTT.

This chain connects TRBV5-1 to TRBJ1-2, with TRBD1 matching 7 bases. The CDR3 sequence is 14 residues long. J gave up 6 bases and V 4 bases, and 9 bases lay outside the gene matches. In germline, CDR1 is SGHRS, CDR2 YFSETQ. The CDR3 nucleotides are TGCGCCAGCAGCGTCCCGACAGGGTCAGATGGCTACACCTTC. Translated, it gives CASSVPTGSDGYTF.

The chain employs TRBV21-1 and TRBJ1-5. TRBV21-1 is termed a pseudogene. The CDR3 loop spans 15 amino acids. CDR3 sequence: CANQTYYGGEQPQHF. The CDR3 nucleotides are TGTGCCAACCAAACCTATTACGGAGGTGAGCAGCCCCAGCATTTT.

This clonotype showed up many times. This chain uses TRBV28 with TRBJ1-5; weak D call: TRBD1 (6 bases). V was clipped by 5 bases and J by 7 bases, with 15 bases between them. Germline assignment: CDR1 MDHEN and CDR2 SYDVKM. The CDR3 totals 14 residues. The CDR3 is CASSSGTTPQPQHF. CDR3 sequence (DNA): TGTGCCAGCAGTAGCGGGACAACTCCCCAGCCCCAGCATTTT. The full variable domain, completed using reference TRBV28 and TRBJ1-5, is DVKVTQSSRYLVKRTGEKVFLECVQDMDHENMFWYRQDPGLGLRLIYFSYDVKMKEKGDIPEGYSVSREKKERFSLILESASTNQTSMYLCASSSGTTPQPQHFGDGTRLSIL.